This T cell receptor (beta chain) appears in the sequencing data of a study of blood T cells in healthy people across ages. General observations from the study: In these data, TCR beta diversity tracked strongly with naive T cell percentage. PBMCs were not sorted, which prevented a conclusive comparison of naive versus antigen-experienced cells.

This clonotype was seen a handful of times. No antigen is known for it. Ten milliliters of peripheral blood were drawn from each donor. CDR1 SGHVS and CDR2 FQNEAQ come from the germline V gene. J gave up 7 bases and V 5 bases, and 7 bases lay outside the gene matches. CDR3 length: 14 residues. The second PCR ran about 6 to 12 cycles with a sample-barcoded 5' primer and J-beta primers. TCRdb reanalysed the 5' RACE reads using MiXCR and keeps one entry per CDR3 protein. The table records approximately 2,000,000 distinct CDR3 sequences, approximately 39% of them present only once. V and J are TRBV7-8 and TRBJ2-1; 8 positions agree with TRBD1. Sequenced: blood. This clonotype was sampled from a human donor in good health. The DNA of the CDR3 is TGTGCCAGCAGCACACGGACAGGGAGGAATGAGCAGTTCTTC. Protein product: CASSTRTGRNEQFF.